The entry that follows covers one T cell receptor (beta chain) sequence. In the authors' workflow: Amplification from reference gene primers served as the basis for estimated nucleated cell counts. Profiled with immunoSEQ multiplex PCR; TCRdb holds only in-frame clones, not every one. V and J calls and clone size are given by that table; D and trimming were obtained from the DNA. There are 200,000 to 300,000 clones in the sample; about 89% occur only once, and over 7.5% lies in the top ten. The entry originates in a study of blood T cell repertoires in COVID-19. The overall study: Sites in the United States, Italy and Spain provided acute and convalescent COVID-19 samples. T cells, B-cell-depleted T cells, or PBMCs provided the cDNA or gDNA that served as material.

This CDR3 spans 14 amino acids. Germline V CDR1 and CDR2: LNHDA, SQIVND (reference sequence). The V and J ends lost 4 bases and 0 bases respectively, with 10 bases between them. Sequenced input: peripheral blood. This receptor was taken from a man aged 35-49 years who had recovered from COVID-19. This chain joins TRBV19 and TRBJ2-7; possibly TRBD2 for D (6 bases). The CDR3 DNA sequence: TGTGCCAGTAGTAGGGGGGTTAGCTCCTACGAGCAGTACTTC. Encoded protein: CASSRGVSSYEQYF.